These T cell receptor beta chains were read from a single sample in a study of CD8 T cells in ankylosing spondylitis. TCRdb re-analysed the 5' RACE reads in MiXCR, keeping a single row per CDR3 protein. The sample contains some 140,000 distinct CDR3 sequences, approximately 7.4% of which appear only once. Sequenced input: blood, either unsorted or a sorted T cell fraction (not recorded which). The receptors come from a female donor with ankylosing spondylitis or in good health (not recorded which). CDR3s leave out the opening cysteine and the closing phenylalanine or tryptophan. Fields, in order: V gene, CDR3 length, clone size, CDR3 protein. The size of a clone is reported for some rows only, either as once, few or many, or as a class for expanded clones.

V gene: TRBV20-1; CDR3 length: 13; clone size: many; CDR3 protein: SAGPGQGAQSEQF
V gene: TRBV5-1; CDR3 length: 14; clone size: many; CDR3 protein: ASSRATLGGYNEQF
V gene: TRBV18; CDR3 length: 14; clone size: many; CDR3 protein: ASSPPSGQGNEKLF
V gene: TRBV20-1; CDR3 length: 10; clone size: many; CDR3 protein: SANAGSYEQY
V gene: TRBV5-1; CDR3 length: 13; clone size: many; CDR3 protein: ASSLAAGGSIEQY
V gene: TRBV7-9; CDR3 length: 12; clone size: .; CDR3 protein: ASSRQVAGNEQF
V gene: TRBV3-1; CDR3 length: 10; clone size: many; CDR3 protein: ASSSRGYEQF
V gene: TRBV29-1; CDR3 length: 14; clone size: many; CDR3 protein: SVVPGQGTTGNTIY
V gene: TRBV15; CDR3 length: 11; clone size: many; CDR3 protein: ATSPPPADTQY
V gene: TRBV4-1; CDR3 length: 14; clone size: many; CDR3 protein: ASSQEGTGSYNEQF
V gene: TRBV7-8; CDR3 length: 12; clone size: many; CDR3 protein: ASSLIQGGQPQH
V gene: TRBV6-1; CDR3 length: 12; clone size: many; CDR3 protein: ASGTGGHVEKLF
V gene: TRBV29-1; CDR3 length: 10; clone size: few; CDR3 protein: SVTQGTGELF
V gene: TRBV28; CDR3 length: 12; clone size: many; CDR3 protein: ASTEGGSSYEQY
V gene: TRBV9; CDR3 length: 13; clone size: many; CDR3 protein: ASSSQGTAGTEAF
V gene: TRBV20-1; CDR3 length: 12; clone size: many; CDR3 protein: SALAGPPSYEQY
V gene: TRBV25-1; CDR3 length: 11; clone size: .; CDR3 protein: ACLPSGGHEQY
V gene: TRBV2; CDR3 length: 12; clone size: many; CDR3 protein: ASSRPDKYYGYT
V gene: TRBV7-7; CDR3 length: 11; clone size: few; CDR3 protein: ASSRDRNEKLF
V gene: TRBV29-1; CDR3 length: 13; clone size: many; CDR3 protein: SVEDDRASSYEQY
V gene: TRBV7-8; CDR3 length: 13; clone size: many; CDR3 protein: ASSLAGNLNEKLF
V gene: TRBV5-1; CDR3 length: 13; clone size: many; CDR3 protein: ASSPTGAINEKLF